This TCR beta chain was sequenced in a study of yellow fever vaccine responses in identical twins. TCRdb passed the RT-PCR reads through MiXCR, listing each CDR3 protein once. The sample has approximately 2,500 distinct CDR3 sequences; 82% are singletons. The starting material was T cells from blood (PBMCs), unsorted or a sorted subset (not recorded which), obtained before or after yellow fever vaccination (not recorded which). This sequence was found in a woman between 18 and 29 years old who received the yellow fever vaccine.

For the CDR3, the DNA is TGTGCCAGCAGTTTACCCTGGGGTGATGAGCAGTTCTTC. Translated: CASSLPWGDEQFF. The genes are TRBV12-3 or TRBV12-4 and TRBJ2-1; no definite D call. The CDR3 is 13 residues long. The V end was cut by 2 bases, the J end by 8 bases, with 10 bases between.